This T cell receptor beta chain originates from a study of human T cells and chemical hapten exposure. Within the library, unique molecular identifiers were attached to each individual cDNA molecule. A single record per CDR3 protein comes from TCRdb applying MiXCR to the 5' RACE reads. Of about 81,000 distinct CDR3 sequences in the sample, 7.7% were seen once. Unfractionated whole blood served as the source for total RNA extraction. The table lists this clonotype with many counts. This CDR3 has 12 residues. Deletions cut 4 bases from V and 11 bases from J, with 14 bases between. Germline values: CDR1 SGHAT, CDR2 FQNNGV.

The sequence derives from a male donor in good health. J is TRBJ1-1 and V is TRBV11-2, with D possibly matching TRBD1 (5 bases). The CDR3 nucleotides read TGTGCCAGCAGCTCAATGACCCGGGGGGCTTTCTTT. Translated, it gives CASSSMTRGAFF.